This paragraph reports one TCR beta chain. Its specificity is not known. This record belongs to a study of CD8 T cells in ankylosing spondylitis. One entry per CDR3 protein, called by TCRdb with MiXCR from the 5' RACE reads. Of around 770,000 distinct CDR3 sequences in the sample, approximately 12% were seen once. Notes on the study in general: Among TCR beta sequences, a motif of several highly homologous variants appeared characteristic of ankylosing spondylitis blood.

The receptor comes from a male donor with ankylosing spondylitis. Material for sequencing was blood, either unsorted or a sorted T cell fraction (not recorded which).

The CDR3 coding sequence is TGTGCCAGCAGCGCGAGAACAGGTCCCTCCTACGAGCAGTACTTC. Translating it yields CASSARTGPSYEQYF. The chain employs TRBV9 and TRBJ2-7; tentative D call: TRBD1 (5 bases). Trimming left V 3 bases short and J 0 bases short, with 13 bases between. CDR3 length equals 15 residues. Germline V gene sequence: CDR1 SGDLS, CDR2 YYNGEE. Complete variable domain (other parts from reference TRBV9 and TRBJ2-7): DSGVTQTPKHLITATGQRVTLRCSPRSGDLSVYWYQQSLDQGLQFLIQYYNGEERAKGNILERFSAQQFPDLHSELNLSSLELGDSALYFCASSARTGPSYEQYFGPGTRLTVT.